The next 27 T cell receptor beta chains were all read from a single sample in a study of T cell responses to AZD1222 COVID-19 vaccine. Clones were sequenced by immunoSEQ multiplex PCR, and TCRdb holds only the in-frame ones, with some missing. Among about 59,000 clones listed, about four fifths were seen once. The material was peripheral blood, obtained on day 0 of AZD1222 vaccination. Receptors were obtained from an adult in good health.

This clone was seen a few times. The rearrangement uses TRBV2 and TRBJ2-7; D unresolved. Trimming removed 1 base from V and 5 bases from J, with 9 bases in between. The CDR3 is made up of 13 amino acids. CDR1 and CDR2 (germline): SNHLY, FYNNEI. In nucleotides, the CDR3 is TGTGCCAGCAGTGAAGGCATAACGGACGAGCAGTACTTC. It encodes CASSEGITDEQYF.

This chain joins TRBV19 and TRBJ1-6; D gene uncertain. Germline CDR1 and CDR2: LNHDA and SQIVND (reference sequence). Between the trimmed V and J ends, which lost 8 bases and 7 bases, there was a span of 12 bases. The CDR3 is 13 amino acids. CDR3 in amino acids: CASRKMRNSPLHF. The CDR3 nucleotides are TGTGCCAGTCGGAAGATGCGAAATTCACCCCTCCACTTT. The full variable domain, its missing parts supplied by reference TRBV19 and TRBJ1-6, is DGGITQSPKYLFRKEGQNVTLSCEQNLNHDAMYWYRQDPGQGLRLIYYSQIVNDFQKGDIAEGYSVSREKKESFPLTVTSAQKNPTAFYLCASRKMRNSPLHFGNGTRLTVT.

This clone was detected once. The genes are TRBV25-1 and TRBJ1-5; D is perhaps TRBD1 (5 bases). V lost 3 bases, J lost 5 bases, and 8 bases lay in between. The CDR3 runs 13 residues. CDR1 MGHDK and CDR2 SYGVNS come from the germline V gene. The CDR3 nucleotides are TGTGCCAGCAGTGATTGGGGGGATCAGCCCCAGCATTTT. Translating it yields CASSDWGDQPQHF. Supplemented by reference TRBV25-1 and TRBJ1-5, the full variable domain reads EADIYQTPRYLVIGTGKKITLECSQTMGHDKMYWYQQDPGMELHLIHYSYGVNSTEKGDLSSESTVSRIRTEHFPLTLESARPSHTSQYLCASSDWGDQPQHFGDGTRLSIL.

V and J are TRBV19 and TRBJ2-1; perhaps TRBD2 as D (6 bases). With 9 bases removed from V and 2 bases from J, the gap between germline ends came to 11 bases. CDR3 length equals 13 residues. In germline, CDR1 is LNHDA, CDR2 SQIVND (reference sequence). CDR3 sequence reads: CASRDFTYNEQFF. As DNA, the CDR3 is TGTGCCAGCCGGGACTTTACCTACAATGAGCAGTTCTTC. Combining the CDR3 with reference TRBV19 and TRBJ2-1 gives the whole variable domain DGGITQSPKYLFRKEGQNVTLSCEQNLNHDAMYWYRQDPGQGLRLIYYSQIVNDFQKGDIAEGYSVSREKKESFPLTVTSAQKNPTAFYLCASRDFTYNEQFFGPGTRLTVL.

This rearrangement joins TRBV7-9 to TRBJ1-4, with TRBD1 matching 7 bases. Unmatched junction bases numbered 5, after V lost 1 base and J lost 6 bases. The germline V gene has CDR1 SEHNR and CDR2 FQNEAQ (reference sequence). The CDR3 spans 15 residues. CDR3 nucleotides: TGTGCCAGCAGCTTAGGTTCAGGGGGGCATGAAAAACTGTTTTTT. Translating gives CASSLGSGGHEKLFF.

This clone was seen a few times. V gene TRBV6-5 combines with J gene TRBJ1-1; the D is unclear. V was clipped by 0 bases and J by 8 bases, with 7 bases between them. Germline V gene data show CDR1 as MNHEY and CDR2 as SVGAGI. The CDR3 is made up of 12 amino acids. The CDR3 nucleotides read TGTGCCAGCAGTTACTCCCCCGGGGAAGCTTTCTTT. Its protein product is CASSYSPGEAFF.

The V gene is TRBV19, the J gene TRBJ1-1; a possible D gene is TRBD1 (5 bases). The CDR3 runs 15 residues. Germline V gives CDR1 LNHDA, CDR2 SQIVND (reference sequence). Trimming stripped 1 base from V and 2 bases from J, with 11 bases between. The CDR3, as DNA: TGTGCCAGTAGTATAGTTGTAACAGGAAACACTGAAGCTTTCTTT. It codes for CASSIVVTGNTEAFF. Filled out from reference TRBV19 and TRBJ1-1, the complete variable domain reads DGGITQSPKYLFRKEGQNVTLSCEQNLNHDAMYWYRQDPGQGLRLIYYSQIVNDFQKGDIAEGYSVSREKKESFPLTVTSAQKNPTAFYLCASSIVVTGNTEAFFGQGTRLTVV.

The sample holds one count of this clone. CDR3 sequence: CASSADSGGNTEAFF. The CDR3 region has the DNA TGTGCCAGCAGTGCGGATAGCGGGGGGAACACTGAAGCTTTCTTT. The chain carries TRBV2 and TRBJ1-1, with a weak D call TRBD1 (5 bases). The V gene's germline CDR1 is SNHLY and CDR2 FYNNEI. V lost 4 bases and J lost 1, with 13 bases in between. The CDR3 has 15 residues.

The CDR3 DNA follows: TGTGCCAGCAGCTTGCAGAGTTCAACTAATGAAAAACTGTTTTTT. Its protein is CASSLQSSTNEKLFF. The gene calls are TRBV7-9 and TRBJ1-4, with D unresolved. The germline V gene has CDR1 SEHNR and CDR2 FQNEAQ (reference sequence). CDR3 length: 15 amino acids. Trimming cost V 3 bases and J 0 bases, with 8 bases left between them.

The chain links TRBV5-1 to TRBJ1-6, with 7 bases that match TRBD1. Germline CDR1 and CDR2: SGHRS and YFSETQ. V was clipped by 4 bases and J by 10 bases; unmatched bases: 11. There are 15 residues in the CDR3. CDR3 sequence: CASSPRTGDSSPLHF. The CDR3 region has the DNA TGCGCCAGCAGCCCCCGGACAGGCGATTCGTCACCCCTCCACTTT.

The rearrangement uses TRBV30 and TRBJ1-5; D is unresolved. The CDR3 covers 13 residues. V was cut by 1 base and J by 7 bases, with 11 bases left in between. CDR1 GTSNPN and CDR2 SVGIG come from the germline V gene (reference sequence). The CDR3 DNA reads as TGTGCCTGGAGTGGAAAGGGATGGCAGCCCCAGCATTTT. It translates to CAWSGKGWQPQHF.

The CDR3 coding sequence is TGTGCCACCAGTGATTCGCGGGACTTGAATGAAAAACTGTTTTTT. Its translation is CATSDSRDLNEKLFF. The V gene is TRBV24-1, the J gene TRBJ1-4, with a possible D match to TRBD1 (5 bases). Germline V gene lookup returns CDR1 KGHDR and CDR2 SFDVKD. Trimming pared 2 bases from V and 5 bases from J, leaving 11 bases between. The length of the CDR3 is 15 residues.

This clone is a singleton in its sample. The chain combines TRBV19 with TRBJ2-1; D remains unclear. V lost 6 bases to trimming and J lost 8 bases, with 20 bases between them. The CDR3 has 15 residues. CDR1 and CDR2 (germline): LNHDA, SQIVND (reference sequence). The CDR3 spells CASSLPPGPTDEQFF. The CDR3 nucleotides are TGTGCCAGTAGCCTCCCGCCGGGCCCCACGGATGAGCAGTTCTTC.

V usage is TRBV19 and J usage is TRBJ1-5; D might be TRBD1 (6 bases). Trimming left V 9 bases short and J 12 bases short, with 18 bases between. The CDR3 is 12 residues long. CDR1 and CDR2 (germline): LNHDA, SQIVND (reference sequence). The CDR3 region is CASGGSQGLQHF. The DNA of the CDR3 is TGTGCCAGCGGTGGGTCACAGGGACTCCAGCATTTT.

The rearrangement links TRBV9 to TRBJ2-7; D gene ambiguous. The V and J ends lost 4 bases and 3 bases respectively, with 17 bases between them. Germline V gene sequence: CDR1 SGDLS, CDR2 YYNGEE. The CDR3 is 15 residues long. The CDR3 bases are TGTGCCAGCAGCCCCCACGCAACGATGGACTACGAGCAGTACTTC. This codes for CASSPHATMDYEQYF.

The V gene is TRBV3-1 (or the pseudogene TRBV3-2), the J gene TRBJ2-7; D not certain. Trimming removed 1 base from V and 4 bases from J, with 5 bases in between. The CDR3 loop spans 12 amino acids. CDR1 LGHDT and CDR2 YNNKEL come from the germline V gene (reference sequence). The CDR3 spells CASSQGVYEQYF. CDR3 DNA: TGTGCCAGCAGCCAAGGGGTATACGAGCAGTACTTC.

This chain links TRBV4-3 with TRBJ2-3, with 7 bases identical to TRBD2. The CDR3 sequence is 16 residues long. V was pared by 2 bases and J by 0 bases, with 5 bases of the junction left unmatched. The germline V gene encodes CDR1 LGHNA and CDR2 YSLEER. For the CDR3, the DNA is TGCGCCAGCAGCCAAAATAGCGGGTTTAGCACAGATACGCAGTATTTT. Encoded protein: CASSQNSGFSTDTQYF.

J is TRBJ2-3 and V is TRBV29-1; tentative D call: TRBD2 (6 bases). Germline CDR1 SQVTM, CDR2 ANQGSEA. Trimming took off 1 base at V and 1 base at J, with 12 bases between the two ends. This CDR3 has 15 residues. CDR3 DNA: TGCAGCGTTGAAGTTCTAGCGTTGGGCACAGATACGCAGTATTTT. Protein sequence: CSVEVLALGTDTQYF.

The chain links TRBV29-1 to TRBJ2-3; possibly TRBD1 or TRBD2 for D (7 bases each). The ends were cut back, 3 bases at V and 5 bases at J, with 27 bases in the middle. There are 18 residues in the CDR3. Looked up from germline, CDR1 is SQVTM and CDR2 is ANQGSEA. Here the CDR3 DNA reads TGCAGCGTTGAGGGGGGGGGACAGCAAGAAGGTCTGCTAGATACGCAGTATTTT. Amino acid sequence: CSVEGGGQQEGLLDTQYF.

This clone was detected once. This chain joins TRBV19 and TRBJ2-2; TRBD2 agrees at 8 bases. The CDR3 spans 15 residues. V shed 4 bases, J shed 4 bases, and the junction held 5 bases outside the gene matches. Germline V CDR1 and CDR2: LNHDA, SQIVND (reference sequence). The CDR3 spells CASSTRGGRTGELFF. The DNA of the CDR3 is TGTGCCAGTAGTACCCGGGGGGGGCGCACCGGGGAGCTGTTTTTT.

With regard to this clone: This same CDR3 is encoded by further DNA sequences in the sample. The genes are TRBV4-3 and TRBJ1-4, with 9 bases that match TRBD1. With 3 bases clipped from V and 8 bases from J, the junction kept 4 bases outside the gene matches. Germline loops: CDR1 LGHNA, CDR2 YSLEER. CDR3 length equals 14 residues. This CDR3 is CASSQGQGGEKLFF. Here the CDR3 DNA reads TGCGCCAGCAGCCAGGGACAGGGAGGGGAAAAACTGTTTTTT.

The chain recombines TRBV29-1 with TRBJ2-7; D not certain. The V end was cut by 5 bases, the J end by 3 bases, with 11 bases between. This CDR3 is 12 amino acids long. Germline V gene data show CDR1 as SQVTM and CDR2 as ANQGSEA. The CDR3 DNA is TGCAGCGTTCGTCACGAACTCTACGAGCAGTACTTC. Protein: CSVRHELYEQYF.

This chain connects TRBV9 to TRBJ2-3, with 12 bases aligning to TRBD2. Germline values: CDR1 SGDLS, CDR2 YYNGEE. The CDR3 contains 17 residues. The V segment lost 2 bases and the J segment 2 bases; nucleotides outside the gene matches: 6. The CDR3 bases are TGTGCCAGCAGCGTCCCTAGCGGGGGGGTACTCACAGATACGCAGTATTTT. This codes for CASSVPSGGVLTDTQYF.

This sequence joins TRBV7-2 and TRBJ1-1; D gene uncertain. Germline loops: CDR1 SGHTA, CDR2 FQGNSA. This CDR3 has 14 amino acids. The V gene lost 3 bases and the J gene lost 1 base, with 9 bases spanning the gap. CDR3 protein: CASSLSVRNTEAFF. The CDR3, as DNA: TGTGCCAGCAGCTTGTCCGTAAGGAACACTGAAGCTTTCTTT.

J is TRBJ1-6 and V is TRBV30; D ambiguous. Germline V gene lookup returns CDR1 GTSNPN and CDR2 SVGIG (reference sequence). CDR3 length equals 15 residues. The V end was cut by 2 bases, the J end by 3 bases, with 11 bases between. DNA of the CDR3: TGTGCCTGGAGTAGCCTAGACTACTATAATTCACCCCTCCACTTT. It specifies CAWSSLDYYNSPLHF.

The CDR3 here is CASSPTGTSGYTF. The CDR3 DNA is TGCGCCAGCAGCCCGACAGGGACCTCTGGCTACACCTTC. The rearrangement links TRBV10-2 to TRBJ1-2, with TRBD1 matching over 7 bases. V lost 6 bases and J lost 7; bases outside the gene matches: 8. This CDR3 region has 13 residues. CDR1 WSHSY and CDR2 SAAADI come from the germline V gene.

The chain recombines TRBV9 with TRBJ2-5; tentatively, D is TRBD2 (6 bases). The V gene's germline CDR1 is SGDLS and CDR2 YYNGEE. V was trimmed by 0 bases and J by 2 bases, leaving 14 bases between them. The CDR3 is made up of 16 amino acids. The CDR3 reads CASSVALAARQETQYF. As DNA, the CDR3 is TGTGCCAGCAGCGTAGCTTTAGCGGCCCGACAAGAGACCCAGTACTTC.